The 13 T cell receptor beta chains below come from one sample, sequenced in a study of T cells in Graves' hyperthyroidism and ophthalmopathy. Amplification yielded TCR beta CDR3 regions, with RNA transcripts as the source. Researchers ran a first-round RT-PCR on the TCR CDR3 using the HTBI primer set. TCRdb reanalysed the multiplex PCR reads using MiXCR and keeps one entry per CDR3 protein. The sample comprises 400,000 to 500,000 distinct CDR3 sequences, around 14% of which are singletons, and over 15% rests with the top ten. Material: blood. The receptors come from a woman in her late teens or twenties with Graves' hyperthyroidism.

This chain joins TRBV20-1 and TRBJ1-5; TRBD1 matches at 8 bases. CDR3 length: 17 amino acids. CDR1 DFQATT and CDR2 SNEGSKA come from the germline V gene (reference sequence). The trim removed 5 bases at V and 0 bases at J, leaving 12 bases unmatched. This CDR3 is CSASPRGRGSSNQPQHF. The CDR3 nucleotides are TGCAGTGCTTCTCCCAGGGGGCGTGGATCTAGCAATCAGCCCCAGCATTTT.

There are many counts of this clonotype. The chain employs TRBV5-1 and TRBJ1-1; possibly TRBD1 for D (6 bases). The CDR3 totals 18 residues. V gave up 0 bases and J gave up 3 bases, with 21 bases separating them. Germline V CDR1 and CDR2: SGHRS, YFSETQ. The CDR3 sequence: CASSLGLNYRDLDTEAFF. CDR3 bases: TGCGCCAGCAGCTTGGGACTTAACTACAGGGATTTGGACACTGAAGCTTTCTTT.

This chain connects TRBV20-1 to TRBJ2-1; D may be TRBD1 (7 bases). The germline CDR1 and CDR2 sequences are DFQATT and SNEGSKA (reference sequence). The CDR3 covers 16 residues. Trimming stripped 0 bases from V and 4 bases from J, with 16 bases between. The CDR3 DNA is TGCAGTGCTAGAGACCCCGACAGGGCGGGGTACAATGAGCAGTTCTTC. It specifies CSARDPDRAGYNEQFF.

This clonotype was recorded many times. The CDR3 here is CASSMRPGGNQPQHF. CDR3 coding DNA: TGTGCCAGTAGTATGAGACCCGGAGGCAATCAGCCCCAGCATTTT. The chain joins TRBV19 to TRBJ1-5; the D is unclear. Germline lookup yields CDR1 LNHDA and CDR2 SQIVND (reference sequence). With 3 bases removed from V and 2 bases from J, the gap between germline ends came to 11 bases. The CDR3 contains 15 residues.

This clonotype has ten or more counts. The chain is built from TRBV2 and TRBJ2-3; D is undetermined. This CDR3 contains 15 residues. CDR1 is SNHLY, CDR2 FYNNEI, per germline. The V gene lost 7 bases and the J gene lost 3 bases, with 17 bases spanning the gap. CDR3 loop: CASTPVPALTDTQYF. CDR3 nucleotides: TGTGCCAGCACCCCTGTGCCCGCCCTGACAGATACGCAGTATTTT. Supplemented by reference TRBV2 and TRBJ2-3, the full variable domain reads EPEVTQTPSHQVTQMGQEVILRCVPISNHLYFYWYRQILGQKVEFLVSFYNNEISEKSEIFDDQFSVERPDGSNFTLKIRSTKLEDSAMYFCASTPVPALTDTQYFGPGTRLTVL.

This clonotype was counted at least ten times. The chain has TRBV7-9 and TRBJ1-1; D possibly corresponds to TRBD1 (6 bases). Germline V lookup: CDR1 SEHNR, CDR2 FQNEAQ (reference sequence). This CDR3 has 15 amino acids. Trimming left V 0 bases short and J 3 bases short, with 11 bases between. CDR3 nucleotides: TGTGCCAGCAGCTTAGCGCAACAGGGCGACACTGAAGCTTTCTTT. Translating it yields CASSLAQQGDTEAFF.

This clonotype was counted at least ten times. V gene TRBV6-1 combines with J gene TRBJ1-3; D unresolved. V shed 5 bases and J shed 1 base, with 9 bases lying between them. The CDR3 has 14 amino acids. Germline-derived CDR1 and CDR2 are MNHNS and SASEGT. The CDR3 DNA sequence: TGTGCCAGCAGTTACGTGGGGTCTGGAAACACCATATATTTT. It yields the protein CASSYVGSGNTIYF.

This clonotype was recorded many times. The rearrangement links TRBV7-8 to TRBJ1-2; possible D gene TRBD1, 5 bases. The V end was cut by 6 bases, the J end by 1 base, with 12 bases between. Germline CDR1 is SGHVS and CDR2 is FQNEAQ. This CDR3 comprises 14 residues. The CDR3 DNA follows: TGTGCCAGCAGTTCCGGGGGGAGTAACTATGGCTACACCTTC. The encoded protein is CASSSGGSNYGYTF.

Ten or more counts support this clonotype. The genes are TRBV28 and TRBJ1-2, with 7 nucleotides matching TRBD1. Unmatched junction bases numbered 15, after V lost 6 bases and J lost 8 bases. The CDR3 is 15 amino acids. Germline-derived CDR1 and CDR2 are MDHEN and SYDVKM. The CDR3: CASSKPDREIGGYTF. CDR3 nucleotides: TGTGCCAGCAGCAAACCCGACAGGGAGATAGGCGGCTACACCTTC.

This clonotype was counted many times. The V call is TRBV5-1, the J call TRBJ1-1; D call uncertain. Between the trimmed V and J ends, which lost 0 bases and 6 bases, there was a span of 9 bases. Germline lookup yields CDR1 SGHRS and CDR2 YFSETQ. The CDR3 consists of 13 residues. The CDR3 nucleotides read TGCGCCAGCAGCTTGGGGGCTAGGGCTGAAGCTTTCTTT. Translated, it gives CASSLGARAEAFF.

In the case of this clonotype: With a much larger clone just one base away, this may be a read error. This chain connects TRBV5-4 to TRBJ1-2; D might be TRBD1 (6 bases). CDR3 size: 15 residues. The germline V gene encodes CDR1 SGHNT and CDR2 YYREEE (reference sequence). The CDR3 DNA is TGTGCCAGCAGCCAAGACAGGACTTTCTACTATGGCCACACCTTC. Translated, it gives CASSQDRTFYYGHTF.

This clonotype was seen many times. The chain employs TRBV20-1 and TRBJ1-2, with no clear D. The CDR3 contains 13 residues. The V end was cut by 0 bases, the J end by 2 bases, with 7 bases between. Germline V gene sequence: CDR1 DFQATT, CDR2 SNEGSKA (reference sequence). The CDR3: CSARDWVNYGYTF. The DNA of the CDR3 is TGCAGTGCTAGAGATTGGGTAAACTATGGCTACACCTTC.

This clonotype has ten or more counts. This sequence joins TRBV5-1 and TRBJ2-1, with D possibly being TRBD1 (5 bases). This CDR3 spans 13 amino acids. V was pared by 3 bases and J by 7 bases, with 11 bases between. Germline lookup yields CDR1 SGHRS and CDR2 YFSETQ. This chain's CDR3 is CASSSSGFNEQFF. The DNA for the CDR3 is TGCGCCAGCAGCTCCTCAGGGTTTAATGAGCAGTTCTTC.